Listed below are T cell receptor beta chains from one sample, sequenced in a study of T cell clones after liver transplantation. The protocol was immunoSEQ multiplex PCR, while the TCRdb copy is restricted to in-frame clones and leaves out a portion. The table shows 65,000 to 90,000 clones, with about 92% occurring only once. The specimen was CD4+ T cells from blood, collected before liver transplant. These receptors originate from a human donor who received a liver transplant. Each CDR3 is given with its conserved first and last residue. A D gene is named only where the DNA matches it firmly. Only some rows state a clone size, as once, few, many or a class for expanded clones.

v_call: TRBV15; cdr3_length: 14; clone_size: NA; d_call: NA; j_call: TRBJ2-7; cdr3_nt: TGTGCCACCAGCAGAACCGGGACTCAATACGAGCAGTACTTC; cdr3_aa: CATSRTGTQYEQYF
v_call: TRBV5-1; cdr3_length: 15; clone_size: once; d_call: NA; j_call: TRBJ2-7; cdr3_nt: TGCGCCAGCAGGCAGCTGGGCAGATACTCCTACGAGCAGTACTTC; cdr3_aa: CASRQLGRYSYEQYF
v_call: TRBV29-1; cdr3_length: 13; clone_size: NA; d_call: TRBD2; j_call: TRBJ2-5; cdr3_nt: TGCAGCGTTGATGTCCCGGGGGGGGAGACCCAGTACTTC; cdr3_aa: CSVDVPGGETQYF
v_call: TRBV9; cdr3_length: 17; clone_size: NA; d_call: TRBD2; j_call: TRBJ2-3; cdr3_nt: TGTGCCAGCAGCGGCGGTCCTCGGGCGGGAGGGACAGATACGCAGTATTTT; cdr3_aa: CASSGGPRAGGTDTQYF
v_call: TRBV9; cdr3_length: 13; clone_size: NA; d_call: NA; j_call: TRBJ1-4; cdr3_nt: TGTGCCAGCAGCGTAGGACTGCGGGAAAAACTGTTTTTT; cdr3_aa: CASSVGLREKLFF
v_call: TRBV11-3; cdr3_length: 14; clone_size: NA; d_call: NA; j_call: TRBJ2-7; cdr3_nt: TGTGCCAGCAGCTTAGGAGGTGGGAGCTACGAGCAGTACTTC; cdr3_aa: CASSLGGGSYEQYF
v_call: TRBV19; cdr3_length: 14; clone_size: once; d_call: NA; j_call: TRBJ2-2; cdr3_nt: TGTGCCAGTAGTATAAGGGCAGACACCGGGGAGCTGTTTTTT; cdr3_aa: CASSIRADTGELFF
v_call: TRBV18; cdr3_length: 18; clone_size: NA; d_call: NA; j_call: TRBJ2-5; cdr3_nt: TGTGCCAGCTCACCACGCTCCCCGACACGCAACAGGGAAGAGACCCAGTACTTC; cdr3_aa: CASSPRSPTRNREETQYF
v_call: TRBV29-1; cdr3_length: 12; clone_size: NA; d_call: NA; j_call: TRBJ2-1; cdr3_nt: TGCAGCGCCCGCCGGCCCCCTATGTGGCAGTTCTTC; cdr3_aa: CSARRPPMWQFF
v_call: TRBV28; cdr3_length: 14; clone_size: few; d_call: NA; j_call: TRBJ1-2; cdr3_nt: TGTGCCAGCAGTTTGAGGGGAATGGACTATGGCTACACCTTC; cdr3_aa: CASSLRGMDYGYTF
v_call: TRBV11-3; cdr3_length: 15; clone_size: NA; d_call: TRBD1; j_call: TRBJ1-1; cdr3_nt: TGTGCCAGCAGCTTTCGGACAGGGATGAACACTGAAGCTTTCTTT; cdr3_aa: CASSFRTGMNTEAFF
v_call: TRBV2; cdr3_length: 14; clone_size: NA; d_call: TRBD1; j_call: TRBJ1-2; cdr3_nt: TGTGCCAGCAGTCCAGGGGGCTCTAACTATGGCTACACCTTC; cdr3_aa: CASSPGGSNYGYTF
v_call: TRBV19; cdr3_length: 18; clone_size: NA; d_call: TRBD2; j_call: TRBJ2-3; cdr3_nt: TGTGCCAGTAGTACGAATATAATCGGGGGGGCGAGGGCAGATACGCAGTATTTT; cdr3_aa: CASSTNIIGGARADTQYF
v_call: TRBV7-2; cdr3_length: 12; clone_size: NA; d_call: TRBD1; j_call: TRBJ2-7; cdr3_nt: TGTGCCAGCAGTCGACAGGGCTACGAGCAGTACTTC; cdr3_aa: CASSRQGYEQYF
v_call: TRBV11-2; cdr3_length: 14; clone_size: NA; d_call: NA; j_call: TRBJ2-3; cdr3_nt: TGTGCCAGCAGCCCCCGGGTAGCGGCAGATACGCAGTATTTT; cdr3_aa: CASSPRVAADTQYF
v_call: TRBV5-1; cdr3_length: 15; clone_size: NA; d_call: TRBD1; j_call: TRBJ2-1; cdr3_nt: TGCGCCAGCAGCGGGAGCCGGACAGGGTACAATGAGCAGTTCTTC; cdr3_aa: CASSGSRTGYNEQFF
v_call: TRBV11-3; cdr3_length: 15; clone_size: NA; d_call: NA; j_call: TRBJ2-7; cdr3_nt: TGTGCCAGCAGCTTAGGGGTAACAGGGTCGGGCGAGCAGTACTTC; cdr3_aa: CASSLGVTGSGEQYF
v_call: TRBV19; cdr3_length: 14; clone_size: NA; d_call: NA; j_call: TRBJ2-5; cdr3_nt: TGTGCCAGTAGTAACAGCGTTGACCAAGAGACCCAGTACTTC; cdr3_aa: CASSNSVDQETQYF
v_call: TRBV4-3; cdr3_length: 15; clone_size: few; d_call: NA; j_call: TRBJ1-4; cdr3_nt: TGCGCCAGCAGCCAAGTTTTGGGTACTAAGGAAAAACTGTTTTTT; cdr3_aa: CASSQVLGTKEKLFF